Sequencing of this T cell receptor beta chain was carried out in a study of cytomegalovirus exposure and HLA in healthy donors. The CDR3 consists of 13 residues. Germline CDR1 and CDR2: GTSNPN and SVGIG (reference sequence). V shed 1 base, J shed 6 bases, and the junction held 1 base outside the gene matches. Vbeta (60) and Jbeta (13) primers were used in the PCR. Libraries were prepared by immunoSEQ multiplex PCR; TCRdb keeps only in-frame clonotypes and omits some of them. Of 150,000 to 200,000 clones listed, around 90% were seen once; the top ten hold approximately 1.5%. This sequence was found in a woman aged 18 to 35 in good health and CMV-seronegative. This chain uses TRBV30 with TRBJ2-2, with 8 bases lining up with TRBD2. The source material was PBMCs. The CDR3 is CAWSAAGAGELFF. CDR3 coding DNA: TGTGCCTGGAGTGCAGCGGGAGCCGGGGAGCTGTTTTTT.